Sequencing of this T cell receptor beta chain was carried out in a study of OX40 agonist ivuxolimab in advanced cancers. Germline values: CDR1 MNHNS, CDR2 SASEGT. The ends lost 4 bases at V and 3 bases at J; junction bases unmatched: 8. The CDR3 is 16 residues long. TCRdb's table, derived via immunoSEQ multiplex PCR, lists solely in-frame clones and lacks some. The sample has some 8,000 clones, around 80% seen once. Study-wide findings and caveats: Dosing at 0.1 to 3.0 mg/kg was accompanied by clonal expansion of CD4+ and CD8+ blood T cells by week 6.

A remark on this clone: No antigen is known for it.

The receptor was derived from an adult with an advanced solid tumor such as melanoma, head and neck, liver or kidney cancer. The rearrangement joins TRBV6-1 to TRBJ1-3, with 8 bases identical to TRBD1. This sample comprised CD4+ or CD8+ T cells sorted from blood, obtained in a trial of the OX40 agonist ivuxolimab. The CDR3 loop reads CASSASGGYDGNTIYF. DNA of the CDR3: TGTGCCAGCAGTGCCTCAGGGGGCTATGATGGAAACACCATATATTTT.